The 10 T cell receptor beta chains listed next were all sequenced from one sample in a study of read filtering for tumor transcriptome and immune sequencing. This library used roughly 370 ng RNA and molecular barcoded adaptors spanning alpha/delta and beta/gamma chains. TCRdb independently ran MiXCR on the reads; one entry per CDR3 protein. In the table there are over 35,000 distinct CDR3 sequences, 12% of which are singletons. The sequenced material came from a population of CD138-negative cells sorted from bone marrow. The receptors here all came from a donor aged 40 or older with multiple myeloma.

This clonotype was seen repeatedly, ten times or more. Here the CDR3 reads CASAKGDKQYF. CDR3 DNA: TGTGCCAGCGCCAAGGGGGACAAGCAGTACTTC. V is TRBV7-9 and J is TRBJ2-7, with a tentative D call TRBD1 (6 bases). Germline V CDR1 and CDR2: SEHNR, FQNEAQ (reference sequence). The ends were cut back, 8 bases at V and 8 bases at J, with 13 bases in the middle. The CDR3 runs 11 residues.

This clonotype came up many times. The gene calls are TRBV27 and TRBJ2-7; unclear D gene. The CDR3 is 12 amino acids. V was cut by 5 bases and J by 1 base, with 6 bases left in between. Looked up from germline, CDR1 is MNHEY and CDR2 is SMNVEV (reference sequence). In nucleotides, the CDR3 is TGTGCCAGCAGTCCACCGTCCTACGAGCAGTACTTC. Translated, it gives CASSPPSYEQYF.

This clonotype was counted many times. The J gene is TRBJ2-1, the V gene TRBV5-6; 8 nucleotides agree with TRBD1. The CDR3 covers 13 residues. J gave up 7 bases and V 1 base, and 1 base lay outside the gene matches. Looked up from germline, CDR1 is SGHDT and CDR2 is YYEEEE. The CDR3 sequence is CASSLTGGNEQFF. The CDR3 DNA sequence: TGTGCCAGCAGCTTGACAGGGGGTAATGAGCAGTTCTTC.

This clonotype was counted ten times or more. The genes are TRBV27 and TRBJ1-5, with D uncertain. Trimming removed 4 bases from V and 6 bases from J, with 10 bases in between. CDR1 is MNHEY and CDR2 is SMNVEV in the germline V gene (reference sequence). CDR3 length equals 13 residues. CDR3 region: CASSSGFVQPQHF. CDR3 bases: TGTGCCAGCAGTTCGGGGTTCGTTCAGCCCCAGCATTTT.

This clonotype showed up many times. The CDR3 coding sequence is TGCAGTGCTTCGGGGCCGAACACAGATACGCAGTATTTT. Protein product: CSASGPNTDTQYF. The chain uses TRBV20-1 and TRBJ2-3, with D possibly being TRBD1 or TRBD2 (5 bases each). This CDR3 is built from 13 residues. V was pared by 5 bases and J by 2 bases, with 11 bases between. Germline V gene sequence: CDR1 DFQATT, CDR2 SNEGSKA (reference sequence).

This clonotype was recorded many times. The chain uses TRBV6-6 and TRBJ2-1; TRBD2 aligns across 8 bases. With V trimmed by 7 bases and J by 15 bases, 8 bases remained unmatched. CDR1 and CDR2 (germline): MNHNY, SVGAGI (reference sequence). The CDR3 contains 11 residues. The CDR3 here is CASTNGLAGFF. CDR3 in DNA: TGTGCCAGCACGAATGGTCTAGCGGGGTTCTTC.

This clonotype was observed many times. The J gene is TRBJ2-1, the V gene TRBV11-1; D not resolved. V was clipped by 1 base and J by 8 bases, with 12 bases between them. CDR1 and CDR2 from the germline V gene are SGHAT and FQDESV (reference sequence). This CDR3 is built from 14 residues. The CDR3 DNA reads TGTGCCAGCAGCTTAGTCGGTCTTTACCATGAGCAGTTCTTC. Its protein product is CASSLVGLYHEQFF.

About this clonotype itself: This may come from a read error, since a much larger clone is one base off. The chain joins TRBV19 to TRBJ1-5, with D unresolved. The CDR3 consists of 13 residues. CDR1 is LNHDA and CDR2 is SQIVND in the germline V gene (reference sequence). Between the trimmed V and J ends, which lost 5 bases and 4 bases, there was a span of 9 bases. The CDR3 DNA reads as TGTGCCAGTAGTGTAAACGCGAATCAGCCCCAGCATTTT. Amino acids: CASSVNANQPQHF.

On this clonotype: A much larger clonotype is one base distant, so this may be a read error. The CDR3 sequence is CASSFFRGTDMQYF. The CDR3 nucleotides read TGTGCCAGCAGCTTTTTTAGGGGCACAGATATGCAGTATTTT. The V call is TRBV7-2, the J call TRBJ2-3; D is perhaps TRBD1 (5 bases). Germline lookup yields CDR1 SGHTA and CDR2 FQGNSA. The CDR3 consists of 14 residues.

The chain employs TRBV12-3 or TRBV12-4 and TRBJ2-5; TRBD1 might be the D (6 bases). V lost 7 bases and J 5 bases, leaving 11 bases between the germline ends. The CDR3 is 12 amino acids. The CDR3 coding sequence is TGTGCCAGCAAGGGGGATTCGGAGACCCAGTACTTC. Amino acids: CASKGDSETQYF.